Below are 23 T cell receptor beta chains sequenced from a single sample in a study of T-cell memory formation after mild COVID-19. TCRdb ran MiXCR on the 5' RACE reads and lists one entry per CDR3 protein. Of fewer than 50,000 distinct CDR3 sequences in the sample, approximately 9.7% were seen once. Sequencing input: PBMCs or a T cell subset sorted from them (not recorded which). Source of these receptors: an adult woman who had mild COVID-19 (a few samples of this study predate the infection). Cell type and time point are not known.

The CDR3 here is CATSDLGYRAAPEAFF. The DNA of the CDR3 is TGTGCCACCAGTGATTTGGGCTACAGAGCTGCTCCTGAAGCTTTCTTT. The chain is built from TRBV24-1 and TRBJ1-1; no clear D. Germline lookup yields CDR1 KGHDR and CDR2 SFDVKD. With 0 bases removed from V and 6 bases from J, the gap between germline ends came to 16 bases. The CDR3 totals 16 residues.

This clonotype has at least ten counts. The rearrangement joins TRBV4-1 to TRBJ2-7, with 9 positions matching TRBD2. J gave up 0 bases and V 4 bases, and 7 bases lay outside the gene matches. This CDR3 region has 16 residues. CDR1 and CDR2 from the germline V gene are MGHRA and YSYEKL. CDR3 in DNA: TGCGCCAGCAGCCGTATGGCGGGAGGGATCTCCTACGAGCAGTACTTC. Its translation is CASSRMAGGISYEQYF.

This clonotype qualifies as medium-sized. The CDR3 region is CSARDPGTGDAETQYF. The CDR3 DNA reads TGCAGTGCTAGAGATCCCGGGACAGGGGACGCAGAGACCCAGTACTTC. The chain couples TRBV20-1 to TRBJ2-5; 10 bases map to TRBD1. The CDR3 runs to 16 residues. CDR1 DFQATT and CDR2 SNEGSKA come from the germline V gene (reference sequence). V shed 0 bases, J shed 4 bases, and the junction held 8 bases outside the gene matches.

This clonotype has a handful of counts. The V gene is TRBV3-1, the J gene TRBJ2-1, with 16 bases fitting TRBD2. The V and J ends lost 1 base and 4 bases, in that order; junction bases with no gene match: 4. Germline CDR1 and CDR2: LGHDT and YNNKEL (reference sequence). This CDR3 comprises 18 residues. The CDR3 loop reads CASSQVGLAGGKYNEQFF. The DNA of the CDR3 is TGTGCCAGCAGCCAAGTGGGACTAGCGGGAGGGAAATACAATGAGCAGTTCTTC.

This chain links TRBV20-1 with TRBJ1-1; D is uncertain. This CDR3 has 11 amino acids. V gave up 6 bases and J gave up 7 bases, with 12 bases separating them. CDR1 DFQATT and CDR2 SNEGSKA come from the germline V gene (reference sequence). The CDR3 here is CSAPRDFEAFF. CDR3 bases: TGCAGTGCCCCGCGGGATTTTGAAGCTTTCTTT.

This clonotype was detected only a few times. This CDR3 is CASSVSPSGMGDTQYF. CDR3 nucleotide sequence: TGTGCCAGCAGCGTCTCCCCTAGCGGGATGGGAGATACGCAGTATTTT. The V call is TRBV9, the J call TRBJ2-3, with TRBD2 identical over 9 bases. V shed 2 bases, J shed 5 bases, and the junction held 9 bases outside the gene matches. The V gene's germline CDR1 is SGDLS and CDR2 YYNGEE. CDR3 length equals 16 residues.

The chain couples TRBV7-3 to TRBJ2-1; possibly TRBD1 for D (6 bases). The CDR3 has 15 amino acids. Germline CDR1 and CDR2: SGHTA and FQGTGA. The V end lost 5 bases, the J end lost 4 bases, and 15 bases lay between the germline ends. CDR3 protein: CASSPGATQYNEQFF. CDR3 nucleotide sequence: TGTGCCAGCAGCCCAGGGGCTACCCAATACAATGAGCAGTTCTTC.

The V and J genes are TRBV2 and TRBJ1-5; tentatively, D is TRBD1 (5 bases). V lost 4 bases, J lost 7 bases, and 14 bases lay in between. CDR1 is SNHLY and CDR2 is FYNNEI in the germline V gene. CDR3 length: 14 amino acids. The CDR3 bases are TGTGCCAGCAGTGGCCCTGGGACCGGACAGCCCCAGCATTTT. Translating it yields CASSGPGTGQPQHF. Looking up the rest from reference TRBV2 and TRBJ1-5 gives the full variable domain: EPEVTQTPSHQVTQMGQEVILRCVPISNHLYFYWYRQILGQKVEFLVSFYNNEISEKSEIFDDQFSVERPDGSNFTLKIRSTKLEDSAMYFCASSGPGTGQPQHFGDGTRLSIL.

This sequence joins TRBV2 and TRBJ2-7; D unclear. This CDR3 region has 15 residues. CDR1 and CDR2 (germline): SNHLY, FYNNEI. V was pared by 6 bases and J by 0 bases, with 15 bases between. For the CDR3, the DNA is TGTGCCAGCAGCGCCTTGAGCCAGAGCTCCTACGAGCAGTACTTC. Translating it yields CASSALSQSSYEQYF.

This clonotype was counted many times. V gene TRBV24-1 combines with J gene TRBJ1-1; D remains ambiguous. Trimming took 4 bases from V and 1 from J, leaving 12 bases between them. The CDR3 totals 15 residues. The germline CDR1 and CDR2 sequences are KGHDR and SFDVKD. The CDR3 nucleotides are TGTGCCACCAGTGAGGGAGGACGGACGAACACTGAAGCTTTCTTT. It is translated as CATSEGGRTNTEAFF.

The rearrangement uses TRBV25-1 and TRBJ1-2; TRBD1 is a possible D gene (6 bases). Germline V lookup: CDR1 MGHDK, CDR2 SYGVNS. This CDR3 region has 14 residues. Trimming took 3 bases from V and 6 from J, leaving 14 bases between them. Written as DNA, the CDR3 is TGTGCCAGCAGTGATTCACGGGGGGCGAATGGCTACACCTTC. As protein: CASSDSRGANGYTF.

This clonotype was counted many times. CDR3 loop: CASSPSGSTDTQYF. The CDR3 bases are TGTGCCAGCAGCCCTAGCGGGAGCACAGATACGCAGTATTTT. The V and J genes are TRBV4-2 and TRBJ2-3; 8 bases are a match to TRBD2. J was trimmed by 0 bases and V by 4 bases; bases with no gene match: 0. The CDR3 consists of 14 residues. Per germline, CDR1 LGHNA and CDR2 YNFKEQ.

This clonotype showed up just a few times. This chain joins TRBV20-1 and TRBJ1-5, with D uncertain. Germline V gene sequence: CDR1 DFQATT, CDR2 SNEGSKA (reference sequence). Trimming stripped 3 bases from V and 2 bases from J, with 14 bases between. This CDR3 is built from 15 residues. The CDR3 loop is CSASQGGGGNQPQHF. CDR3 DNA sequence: TGCAGTGCTAGTCAAGGCGGCGGAGGCAATCAGCCCCAGCATTTT.

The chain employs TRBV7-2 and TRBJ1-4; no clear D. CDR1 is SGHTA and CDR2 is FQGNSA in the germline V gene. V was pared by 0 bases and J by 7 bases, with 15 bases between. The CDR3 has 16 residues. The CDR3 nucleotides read TGTGCCAGCAGCTTAGCTCGTGGAAGCCGGGGTGAAAAACTGTTTTTT. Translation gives CASSLARGSRGEKLFF.

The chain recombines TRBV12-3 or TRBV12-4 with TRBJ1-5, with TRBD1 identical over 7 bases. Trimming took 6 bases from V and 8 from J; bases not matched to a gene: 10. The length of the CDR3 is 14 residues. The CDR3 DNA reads TGTGCCAGCAGAGGACAGGAGGGTGGGGAGCCCCAGCATTTT. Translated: CASRGQEGGEPQHF.

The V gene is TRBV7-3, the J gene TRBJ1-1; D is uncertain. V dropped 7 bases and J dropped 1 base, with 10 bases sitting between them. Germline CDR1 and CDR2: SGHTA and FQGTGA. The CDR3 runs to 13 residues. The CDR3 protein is CASISYSNTEAFF. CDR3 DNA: TGTGCCAGCATCTCCTACTCGAACACTGAAGCTTTCTTT. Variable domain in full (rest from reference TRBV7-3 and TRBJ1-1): GAGVSQTPSNKVTEKGKYVELRCDPISGHTALYWYRQSLGQGPEFLIYFQGTGAADDSGLPNDRFFAVRPEGSVSTLKIQRTERGDSAVYLCASISYSNTEAFFGQGTRLTVV.

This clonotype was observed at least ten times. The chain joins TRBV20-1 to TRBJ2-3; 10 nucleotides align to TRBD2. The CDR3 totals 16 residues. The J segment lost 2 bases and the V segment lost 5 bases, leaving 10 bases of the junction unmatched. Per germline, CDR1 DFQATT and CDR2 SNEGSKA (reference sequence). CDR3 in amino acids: CSAALLAGVHTDTQYF. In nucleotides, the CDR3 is TGCAGTGCTGCCCTTCTAGCGGGAGTGCACACAGATACGCAGTATTTT.

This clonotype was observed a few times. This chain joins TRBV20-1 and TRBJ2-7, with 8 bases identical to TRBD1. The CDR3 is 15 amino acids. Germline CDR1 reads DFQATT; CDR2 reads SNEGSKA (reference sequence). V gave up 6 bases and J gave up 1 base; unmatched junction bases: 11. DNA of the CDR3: TGCAGTGCCCTTGGTCCTACAGGGGGATCCTACGAGCAGTACTTC. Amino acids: CSALGPTGGSYEQYF.

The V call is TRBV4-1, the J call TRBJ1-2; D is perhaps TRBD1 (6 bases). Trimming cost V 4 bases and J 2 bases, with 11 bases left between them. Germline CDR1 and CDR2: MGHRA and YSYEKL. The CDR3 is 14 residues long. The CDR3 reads CASSPGTGNYGYTF. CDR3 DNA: TGCGCCAGCAGCCCCGGTACAGGGAACTATGGCTACACCTTC.

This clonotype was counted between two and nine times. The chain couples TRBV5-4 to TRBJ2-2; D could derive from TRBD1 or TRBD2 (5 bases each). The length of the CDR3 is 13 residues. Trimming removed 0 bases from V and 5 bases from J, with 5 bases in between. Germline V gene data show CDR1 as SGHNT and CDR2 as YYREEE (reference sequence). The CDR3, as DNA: TGTGCCAGCAGCTTGGGGGGGACCGGGGAGCTGTTTTTT. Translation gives CASSLGGTGELFF. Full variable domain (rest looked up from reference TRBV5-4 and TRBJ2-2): ETGVTQSPTHLIKTRGQQVTLRCSSQSGHNTVSWYQQALGQGPQFIFQYYREEENGRGNFPPRFSGLQFPNYSSELNVNALELDDSALYLCASSLGGTGELFFGEGSRLTVL.

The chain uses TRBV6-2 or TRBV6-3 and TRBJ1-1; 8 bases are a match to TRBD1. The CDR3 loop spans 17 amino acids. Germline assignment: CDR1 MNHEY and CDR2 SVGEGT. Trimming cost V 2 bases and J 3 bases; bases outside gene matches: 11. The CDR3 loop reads CASSYVQGARRDTEAFF. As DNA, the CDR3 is TGTGCCAGCAGTTACGTTCAGGGGGCAAGACGGGACACTGAAGCTTTCTTT.

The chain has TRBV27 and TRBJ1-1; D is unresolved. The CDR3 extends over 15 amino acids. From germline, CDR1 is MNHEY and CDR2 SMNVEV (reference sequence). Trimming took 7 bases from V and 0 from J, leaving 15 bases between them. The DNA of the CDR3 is TGTGCCAGCAAGAAAGGATCCGGGGTGAACACTGAAGCTTTCTTT. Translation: CASKKGSGVNTEAFF.

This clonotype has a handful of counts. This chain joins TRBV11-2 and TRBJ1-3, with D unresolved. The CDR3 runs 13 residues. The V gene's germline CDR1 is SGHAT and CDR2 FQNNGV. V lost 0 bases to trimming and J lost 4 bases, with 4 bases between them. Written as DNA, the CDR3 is TGTGCCAGCAGCTTAGAGTCCGGAAACACCATATATTTT. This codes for CASSLESGNTIYF. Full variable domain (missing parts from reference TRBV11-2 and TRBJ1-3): EAGVAQSPRYKIIEKRQSVAFWCNPISGHATLYWYQQILGQGPKLLIQFQNNGVVDDSQLPKDRFSAERLKGVDSTLKIQPAKLEDSAVYLCASSLESGNTIYFGEGSWLTVV.